The source of this TCR beta chain is a study of blood T cells in healthy people across ages. This clonotype was found a few times. Alongside a J-beta primer mix, a sample-barcoded 5' primer served in a second PCR lasting 7 to 11 cycles. TCRdb independently ran MiXCR on the 5' RACE reads; one entry per CDR3 protein. The data show about 840,000 distinct CDR3 sequences, 25% to 30% seen once. The germline V and J ends were trimmed by 2 bases and 5 bases, with 18 bases remaining between them. CDR1 and CDR2 from the germline V gene are SEHNR and FQNEAQ (reference sequence). CDR3 length: 16 residues. This sample also appeared in a second study, on T cells of mothers and their children.

Material for sequencing was blood. This receptor was taken from a woman aged 40-49 years in good health. The V and J genes are TRBV7-9 and TRBJ1-1, with D possibly being TRBD1 (6 bases). The CDR3 spells CASSLYQAGVWTEAFF. The CDR3 DNA sequence: TGTGCCAGCAGCTTATATCAGGCAGGGGTTTGGACTGAAGCTTTCTTT.